Each of the 10 T cell receptor beta chains below was sequenced from the same sample in a study of T cell clonality in common variable immunodeficiency. Sequencing was performed with immunoSEQ multiplex PCR; in TCRdb, only in-frame clones are kept and a portion is missing. The specimen has around 81,000 clones, none found just once. Sequencing was performed on peripheral blood mononuclear cells. All receptors derive from a person aged 18-70 years in good health.

This clone came up many times. The read falls 3 residues short of the CDR3 end, and the missing part is taken from the germline J gene. The rearrangement joins TRBV20-1 to TRBJ1-1; TRBD1 agrees at 7 bases. There are 16 residues in the CDR3. Germline CDR1 reads DFQATT; CDR2 reads SNEGSKA (reference sequence). The junction had 13 bases not matched to a gene; V was cut back by 0 bases and J by 6 bases. The CDR3 bases that were read are TGCAGTGCTAGAGAGATCGCGACAGGGTTGGGACCTGAA. As protein: CSAREIATGLGPE. The CDR3, in full, reads CSAREIATGLGPEAFF.

There are many counts of this clone. This CDR3 reads CASSIDGDRDTQYF. The CDR3 bases that were read are TGTGCCAGTAGTATAGACGGGGACAGAGATACG. The gene calls are TRBV19 and TRBJ2-3, with 7 bases lining up with TRBD1. The missing CDR3 end, 3 residues past where the read stops, is filled in from the germline J gene. Losses at the gene ends were 0 bases for V and 5 bases for J; bases not matched to a gene: 2. The V gene's germline CDR1 is LNHDA and CDR2 SQIVND (reference sequence). The CDR3 runs to 14 residues.

This clone occurred many times. The missing CDR3 end, 3 residues past where the read stops, is filled in from the germline J gene. The chain links TRBV19 to TRBJ1-5, with D perhaps matching TRBD1 (5 bases). The CDR3 is 15 residues long. CDR1 and CDR2 from the germline V gene are LNHDA and SQIVND (reference sequence). The ends were cut back, 6 bases at V and 2 bases at J, with 14 bases in the middle. The CDR3 is CASSRGGTGNQPQHF. CDR3 DNA (partial): TGTGCCAGTAGCCGGGGGGGTACGGGCAATCAGCCC.

Ten or more counts support this clone. CDR3 loop: CASSHSGSYEKLFF. The CDR3 bases that were read are TGTGCCAGCTCCCACAGTGGATCCTATGAAAAA. The rearrangement links TRBV18 to TRBJ1-4; no reliable D call. From the germline J gene comes the end of the CDR3, since the read stops 3 residues before it. The germline gives CDR1 KGHSH, CDR2 LQKENI. The CDR3 contains 14 residues. The V end lost 6 bases, the J end lost 6 bases, and 14 bases lay between the germline ends.

Regarding this clone: Coverage ceases 3 residues before the CDR3 finishes, and the germline J gene fills in the end. The chain is built from TRBV7-2 and TRBJ1-4; D is uncertain. Per the germline V gene, CDR1 is SGHTA and CDR2 is FQGNSA. The CDR3 loop spans 15 amino acids. Trimming left V 1 base short and J 7 bases short, with 13 bases between. CDR3 bases read: TGTGCCAGCAGCTTAGGTTCGGGCGCGGGTGAAAAA. Amino acids: CASSLGSGAGEK. The CDR3 in its entirety is CASSLGSGAGEKLFF.

This clone turned up a few times. The read finishes 3 residues shy of the CDR3 end, and the germline J gene is used to complete it. The J gene is TRBJ2-7, the V gene TRBV27, with 10 bases lining up with TRBD2. V lost 5 bases, J lost 2 bases, and 3 bases stayed unmatched. Germline V gene lookup returns CDR1 MNHEY and CDR2 SMNVEV (reference sequence). The CDR3 is 14 residues long. The covered CDR3 bases are TGTGCCAGCAGTCTAGCGGGAGTAGCCTACGAG. Protein product: CASSLAGVAYE. The entire CDR3 protein reads CASSLAGVAYEQYF.

This clone has at least ten counts. With the read ending 3 residues before the CDR3 end, the germline J gene is used to fill in that end. The V and J genes are TRBV10-3 and TRBJ1-1; D may be TRBD1 (6 bases). V gave up 6 bases and J gave up 0 bases, with 8 bases separating them. The germline CDR1 and CDR2 sequences are ENHRY and SYGVKD. The CDR3 covers 13 residues. This CDR3 is CAIRGTLNTEAFF. CDR3 bases read: TGTGCCATCAGGGGGACACTGAACACTGAA.

This clone showed up many times. The read comes to an end 3 residues before the CDR3 does, leaving the germline J gene to fill in the end. The V gene is TRBV7-8, the J gene TRBJ2-3, with D possibly being TRBD1 (5 bases). V lost 8 bases to trimming and J lost 5 bases, with 20 bases between them. Per the germline V gene, CDR1 is SGHVS and CDR2 is FQNEAQ. The CDR3 spans 15 residues. The CDR3 DNA, read in part, is TGTGCCAGCCACGGGTGGGGCAGACGTTTAGATACG. Its translation is CASHGWGRRLDT. The entire CDR3 protein is CASHGWGRRLDTQYF.

Many counts were recorded for this clone. CDR3 amino acids: CASSLIQFTTDTQYF. The sequenced CDR3 bases are TGTGCCAGCAGCTTAATACAGTTTACCACAGATACG. The rearrangement joins TRBV7-9 to TRBJ2-3; D is uncertain. The observed sequence ends 3 residues before the CDR3 terminus, with the missing tail filled in from the germline J gene. Germline loops: CDR1 SEHNR, CDR2 FQNEAQ (reference sequence). The CDR3 covers 15 residues. Trimming took off 2 bases at V and 2 bases at J, with 11 bases between the two ends.

As concerns this clone: With the read ending 3 residues before the CDR3 end, the germline J gene is used to fill in that end. The chain carries TRBV25-1 and TRBJ2-7; the D is unclear. The V end lost 4 bases, the J end lost 0 bases, and 13 bases lay between the germline ends. The CDR3 contains 15 residues. CDR1 and CDR2 (germline): MGHDK, SYGVNS. The sequenced part of the CDR3 DNA is TGTGCCAGCAGTGGGAGACTTGCTAGCTCCTACGAG. Protein: CASSGRLASSYE. The CDR3 in its entirety is CASSGRLASSYEQYF.